The next 5 T cell receptor beta chains were all read from a single sample in a study of beta chain features in type 1 diabetes. These receptors lack a known antigen. cDNA synthesis used the whole RNA isolate, giving expressed TCRB sequences. Assay: immunoSEQ multiplex PCR; the TCRdb copy retains only in-frame clones and omits some. The profile shows 200,000 to 300,000 clones, under 13% of them singletons. Broader study findings: The study found moderately but significantly shorter TCRB CDR3s in all four CD4+ subsets of Type 1 diabetes patients.

Material: naive CD4+ T cells from blood. These receptors were obtained from a man aged 25 to 40 with type 1 diabetes.

V usage is TRBV7-9 and J usage is TRBJ1-4, with D unresolved. The germline V and J ends were trimmed by 5 bases and 8 bases, with 18 bases remaining between them. Germline values: CDR1 SEHNR, CDR2 FQNEAQ (reference sequence). The CDR3 is made up of 15 amino acids. CDR3 amino acids: CASSPNSITTEKLFF. Here the CDR3 DNA reads TGTGCCAGCAGCCCCAATTCGATTACAACCGAAAAACTGTTTTTT.

This clone was counted between two and nine times. V usage is TRBV6-5 and J usage is TRBJ1-2; D uncertain. Per the germline V gene, CDR1 is MNHEY and CDR2 is SVGAGI. Between the trimmed V and J ends, which lost 5 bases and 2 bases, there was a span of 9 bases. This CDR3 is 13 amino acids long. CDR3 nucleotide sequence: TGTGCCAGCAGTCCGTCGGGGAACTATGGCTACACCTTC. It specifies CASSPSGNYGYTF.

The chain joins TRBV7-9 to TRBJ1-5; D remains unclear. Per germline, CDR1 SEHNR and CDR2 FQNEAQ (reference sequence). The V and J ends lost 8 bases and 2 bases respectively, with 10 bases between them. This CDR3 is built from 13 residues. The CDR3 protein is CASQSSGNQPQHF. The CDR3 DNA reads TGTGCCAGCCAGTCCAGCGGCAATCAGCCCCAGCATTTT.

This chain joins TRBV7-2 and TRBJ2-5; D might be TRBD2 (6 bases). The CDR3 contains 13 residues. The V and J ends lost 3 bases and 5 bases respectively, with 10 bases between them. Per germline, CDR1 SGHTA and CDR2 FQGNSA. The CDR3 bases are TGTGCCAGCAGCTTTACAGGAGGGGAGACCCAGTACTTC. Translation: CASSFTGGETQYF.

This clone was recorded a few times. This chain uses TRBV2 with TRBJ2-2; TRBD1 matches at 7 bases. Germline V gene lookup returns CDR1 SNHLY and CDR2 FYNNEI. CDR3 length equals 13 residues. Losses at the gene ends were 4 bases for V and 6 bases for J; bases not matched to a gene: 2. The DNA of the CDR3 is TGTGCCAGCAGTGGGGACAGTGCCGGGGAGCTGTTTTTT. Translating it yields CASSGDSAGELFF.